This TCR beta chain was sequenced in a study of T cell responses to AZD1222 COVID-19 vaccine. Study results and caveats: The breadth and depth of Spike-specific TCRs increased once two AZD1222 doses had been given. The sample set comprised mostly white British donors with more females, and clonal diversity was possibly underestimated.

About this clone itself: Its antigen is not identified.

TCRdb's copy holds only in-frame clones and misses some; the assay was immunoSEQ multiplex PCR. This sample has about 150,000 clones, with less than 95% found just once. The sequencing used peripheral blood, collected on day 0 of AZD1222 vaccination. The clonotype was recovered from an adult in good health.

The CDR3 coding sequence is TGTGCCAGCAGTTTATTGGGGGGCTGGGGCGGGGGGGCCCCCTACGAGCAGTACTTC. Its protein is CASSLLGGWGGGAPYEQYF. The chain is built from TRBV27 and TRBJ2-7; 9 bases are a match to TRBD2. J gave up 2 bases and V 1 base, and 15 bases lay outside the gene matches. The CDR3 extends over 19 amino acids. Germline CDR1 and CDR2: MNHEY and SMNVEV (reference sequence).